Listed below are T cell receptor beta chains from one sample, sequenced in a study of shared T cell receptors in the human thymus. Generated by immunoSEQ multiplex PCR, the TCRdb table keeps only in-frame clones and is missing some. The sample has hundreds of thousands of clones, around 87% seen once. These data are also associated with another study on human thymus T cells.

Specimen: thymocytes. These receptors all stem from a boy in the first two years of life with a congenital heart defect. Each CDR3 is given with its conserved first and last residue. Each record gives: V gene, D gene, J gene, clone size, CDR3 protein, CDR3 DNA. The D gene is left open where the match is weak. Rows may omit the clone size; those that give it use once, few, many or a size class.

v_call: TRBV30
d_call: .
j_call: TRBJ1-2
clone_size: once
cdr3_aa: CAWSVTGGDYGYTF
cdr3_nt: TGTGCCTGGAGTGTGACGGGGGGGGACTATGGCTACACCTTC

v_call: TRBV19
d_call: TRBD1
j_call: TRBJ2-2
clone_size: .
cdr3_aa: CASSLRAGGTGELFF
cdr3_nt: TGTGCCAGTAGTCTAAGGGCAGGGGGCACCGGGGAGCTGTTTTTT

v_call: TRBV4-3
d_call: .
j_call: TRBJ2-7
clone_size: few
cdr3_aa: CASSQVIQPYEQYF
cdr3_nt: TGCGCCAGCAGCCAAGTTATACAACCCTACGAGCAGTACTTC

v_call: TRBV7-2
d_call: .
j_call: TRBJ1-2
clone_size: .
cdr3_aa: CASSLVVGDYGYTF
cdr3_nt: TGTGCCAGCAGCTTAGTTGTAGGGGACTATGGCTACACCTTC

v_call: TRBV7-2
d_call: TRBD1
j_call: TRBJ2-7
clone_size: once
cdr3_aa: CASSLQGAQRREQYF
cdr3_nt: TGTGCCAGCAGCCTCCAGGGGGCTCAACGACGGGAGCAGTACTTC

v_call: TRBV28
d_call: .
j_call: TRBJ2-3
clone_size: .
cdr3_aa: CASSTGEADTQYF
cdr3_nt: TGTGCCAGCAGTACAGGGGAGGCAGATACGCAGTATTTT

v_call: TRBV9
d_call: .
j_call: TRBJ1-6
clone_size: once
cdr3_aa: CASRQGLYDSPLHF
cdr3_nt: TGTGCCAGCAGACAGGGCCTTTATGATTCACCCCTCCACTTT

v_call: TRBV5-1
d_call: TRBD2
j_call: TRBJ2-1
clone_size: .
cdr3_aa: CASSQGTRPYNEQFF
cdr3_nt: TGCGCCAGCAGTCAAGGGACTAGACCCTACAATGAGCAGTTCTTC

v_call: TRBV6-5
d_call: TRBD1
j_call: TRBJ1-2
clone_size: .
cdr3_aa: CASTRQGPENYGYTF
cdr3_nt: TGTGCCAGCACCCGACAGGGGCCGGAGAACTATGGCTACACCTTC

v_call: TRBV5-1
d_call: TRBD1
j_call: TRBJ1-2
clone_size: .
cdr3_aa: CASSMGTDYGYTF
cdr3_nt: TGCGCCAGCAGCATGGGGACAGACTATGGCTACACCTTC

v_call: TRBV28
d_call: TRBD1
j_call: TRBJ1-2
clone_size: .
cdr3_aa: CASNVTGRFHGYTF
cdr3_nt: TGTGCCAGCAACGTGACAGGGAGATTTCATGGCTACACCTTC

v_call: TRBV6-5
d_call: .
j_call: TRBJ2-1
clone_size: .
cdr3_aa: CASSSGLENEQFF
cdr3_nt: TGTGCCAGCAGTTCGGGACTTGAGAATGAGCAGTTCTTC

v_call: TRBV5-1
d_call: .
j_call: TRBJ2-5
clone_size: once
cdr3_aa: CASSPWGGLKETQYF
cdr3_nt: TGCGCCAGCAGCCCGTGGGGAGGACTGAAAGAGACCCAGTACTTC

v_call: TRBV7-9
d_call: TRBD1
j_call: TRBJ1-6
clone_size: .
cdr3_aa: CASSTGGQGNNSPLHF
cdr3_nt: TGTGCCAGCAGCACCGGAGGACAGGGGAATAATTCACCCCTCCACTTT

v_call: TRBV7-2
d_call: .
j_call: TRBJ1-1
clone_size: once
cdr3_aa: CASSLARIEDTEAFF
cdr3_nt: TGTGCCAGCAGCTTAGCTAGAATAGAGGACACTGAAGCTTTCTTT

v_call: TRBV28
d_call: TRBD2
j_call: TRBJ2-7
clone_size: .
cdr3_aa: CASSPTPGLAGVECSYEQYF
cdr3_nt: TGTGCCAGCAGCCCCACTCCGGGACTAGCGGGAGTAGAATGCTCCTACGAGCAGTACTTC

v_call: TRBV5-1
d_call: .
j_call: TRBJ2-3
clone_size: .
cdr3_aa: CASSLGGGADTQYF
cdr3_nt: TGCGCCAGCAGCTTGGGGGGCGGGGCAGATACGCAGTATTTT

v_call: TRBV19
d_call: TRBD1
j_call: TRBJ2-7
clone_size: .
cdr3_aa: CASRPLGTGVNEQYF
cdr3_nt: TGTGCCAGTAGGCCATTGGGGACAGGGGTAAACGAGCAGTACTTC

v_call: TRBV5-1
d_call: .
j_call: TRBJ2-2
clone_size: .
cdr3_aa: CASSLSRGAMTGELFF
cdr3_nt: TGCGCCAGCAGCTTGAGTCGGGGGGCTATGACCGGGGAGCTGTTTTTT

v_call: TRBV6-5
d_call: TRBD2
j_call: TRBJ2-7
clone_size: once
cdr3_aa: CASSQGLAGTYEQYF
cdr3_nt: TGTGCCAGCAGCCAAGGACTAGCGGGTACTTACGAGCAGTACTTC

v_call: TRBV28
d_call: .
j_call: TRBJ2-7
clone_size: .
cdr3_aa: CASSFTGYEQYF
cdr3_nt: TGTGCCAGCAGTTTTACAGGCTACGAGCAGTACTTC